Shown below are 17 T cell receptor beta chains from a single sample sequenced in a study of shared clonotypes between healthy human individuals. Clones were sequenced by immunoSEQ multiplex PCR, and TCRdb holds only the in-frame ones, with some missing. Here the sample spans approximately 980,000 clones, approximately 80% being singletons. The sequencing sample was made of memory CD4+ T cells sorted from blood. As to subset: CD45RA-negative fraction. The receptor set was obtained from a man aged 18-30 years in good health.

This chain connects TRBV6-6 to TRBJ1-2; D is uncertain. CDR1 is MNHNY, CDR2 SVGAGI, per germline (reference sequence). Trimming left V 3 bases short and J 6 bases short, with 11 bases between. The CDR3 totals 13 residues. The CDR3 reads CASSYRLTDGYTF. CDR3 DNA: TGTGCCAGCAGTTATCGGTTGACGGATGGCTACACCTTC.

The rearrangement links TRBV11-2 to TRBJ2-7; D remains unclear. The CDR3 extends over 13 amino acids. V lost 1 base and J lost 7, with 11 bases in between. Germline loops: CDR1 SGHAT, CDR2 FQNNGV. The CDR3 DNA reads TGTGCCAGCAGCTTAGCGCTCGTGGGGGAGCAGTACTTC. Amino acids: CASSLALVGEQYF.

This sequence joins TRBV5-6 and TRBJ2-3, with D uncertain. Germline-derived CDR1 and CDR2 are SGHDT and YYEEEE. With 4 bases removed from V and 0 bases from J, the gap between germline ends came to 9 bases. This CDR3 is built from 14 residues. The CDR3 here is CASSRSISTDTQYF. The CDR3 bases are TGTGCCAGCAGCCGATCTATTAGCACAGATACGCAGTATTTT.

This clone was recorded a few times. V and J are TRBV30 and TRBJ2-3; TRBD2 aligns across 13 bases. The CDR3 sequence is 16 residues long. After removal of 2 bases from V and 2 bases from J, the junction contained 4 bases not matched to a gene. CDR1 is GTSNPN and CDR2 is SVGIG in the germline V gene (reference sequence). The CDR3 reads CAWSKGTSGTTDTQYF. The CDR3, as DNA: TGTGCCTGGAGTAAGGGGACTAGCGGGACCACAGATACGCAGTATTTT.

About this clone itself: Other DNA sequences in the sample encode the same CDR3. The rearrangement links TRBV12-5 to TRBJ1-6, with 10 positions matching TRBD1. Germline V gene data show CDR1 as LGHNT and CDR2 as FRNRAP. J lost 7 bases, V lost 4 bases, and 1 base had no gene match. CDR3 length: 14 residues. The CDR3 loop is CASGWDRGNSPLHF. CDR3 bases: TGTGCTAGTGGTTGGGACAGGGGCAATTCACCCCTCCACTTT.

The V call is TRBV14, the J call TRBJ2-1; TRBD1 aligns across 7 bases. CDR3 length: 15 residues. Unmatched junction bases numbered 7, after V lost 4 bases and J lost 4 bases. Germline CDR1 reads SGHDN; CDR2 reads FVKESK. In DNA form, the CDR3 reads TGTGCCAGCAGCCCTACAGGGACAGCTTACAATGAGCAGTTCTTC. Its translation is CASSPTGTAYNEQFF.

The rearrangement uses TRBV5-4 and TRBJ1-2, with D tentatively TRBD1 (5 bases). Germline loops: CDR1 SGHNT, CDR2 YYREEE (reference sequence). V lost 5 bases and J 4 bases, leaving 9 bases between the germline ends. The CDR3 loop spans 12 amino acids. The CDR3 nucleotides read TGTGCCAGCAGTTCGGACATCTATGGCTACACCTTC. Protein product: CASSSDIYGYTF.

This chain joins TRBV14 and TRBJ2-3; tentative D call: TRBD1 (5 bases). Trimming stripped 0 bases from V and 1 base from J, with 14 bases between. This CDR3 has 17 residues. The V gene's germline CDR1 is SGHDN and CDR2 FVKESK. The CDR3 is CASSQDRGNGRTDTQYF. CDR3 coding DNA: TGTGCCAGCAGCCAAGATAGGGGAAACGGCCGCACAGATACGCAGTATTTT.

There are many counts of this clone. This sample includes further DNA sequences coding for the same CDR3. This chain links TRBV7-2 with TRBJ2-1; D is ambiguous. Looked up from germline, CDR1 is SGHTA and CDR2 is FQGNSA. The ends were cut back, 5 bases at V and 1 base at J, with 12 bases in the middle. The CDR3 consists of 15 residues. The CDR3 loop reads CASSLSWGSYNEQFF. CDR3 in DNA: TGTGCCAGCAGCCTTTCGTGGGGATCCTACAATGAGCAGTTCTTC.

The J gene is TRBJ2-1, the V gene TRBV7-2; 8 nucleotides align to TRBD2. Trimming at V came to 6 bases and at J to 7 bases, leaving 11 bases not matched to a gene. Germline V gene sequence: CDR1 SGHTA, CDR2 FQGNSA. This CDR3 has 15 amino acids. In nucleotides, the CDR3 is TGTGCCAGCAGTCCCGGGGGGGTCGGTGGGAATGAGCAGTTCTTC. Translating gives CASSPGGVGGNEQFF.

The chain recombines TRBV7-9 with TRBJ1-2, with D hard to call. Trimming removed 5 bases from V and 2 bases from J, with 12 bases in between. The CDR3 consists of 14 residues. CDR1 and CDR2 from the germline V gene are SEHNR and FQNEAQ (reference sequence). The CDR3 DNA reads TGTGCCAGCAGCCCAAATACAGCGAACTATGGCTACACCTTC. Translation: CASSPNTANYGYTF.

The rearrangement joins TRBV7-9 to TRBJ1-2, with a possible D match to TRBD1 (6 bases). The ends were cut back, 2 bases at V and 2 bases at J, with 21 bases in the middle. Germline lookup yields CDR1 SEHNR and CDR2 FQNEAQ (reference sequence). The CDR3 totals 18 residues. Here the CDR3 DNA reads TGTGCCAGCAGCTTAAGACCCGGATACTGGGGGCTAAACTATGGCTACACCTTC. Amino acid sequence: CASSLRPGYWGLNYGYTF.

CDR3 DNA: TGCGCCAGCAGTACCGACAGGGGGAGGGTCTCTGAAGCTTTCTTT. It specifies CASSTDRGRVSEAFF. The chain recombines TRBV10-1 with TRBJ1-1; the match to TRBD1 covers 9 bases. Germline V gene sequence: CDR1 WNHNN, CDR2 SYGVQD (reference sequence). The CDR3 consists of 15 residues. The V and J ends lost 5 bases and 6 bases, in that order; junction bases with no gene match: 10.

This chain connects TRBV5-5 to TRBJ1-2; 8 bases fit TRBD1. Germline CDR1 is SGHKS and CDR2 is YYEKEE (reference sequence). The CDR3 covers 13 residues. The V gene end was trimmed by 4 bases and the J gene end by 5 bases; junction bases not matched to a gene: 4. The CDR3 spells CASSDRGAYGYTF. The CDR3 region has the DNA TGTGCCAGCAGCGACAGGGGCGCATATGGCTACACCTTC.

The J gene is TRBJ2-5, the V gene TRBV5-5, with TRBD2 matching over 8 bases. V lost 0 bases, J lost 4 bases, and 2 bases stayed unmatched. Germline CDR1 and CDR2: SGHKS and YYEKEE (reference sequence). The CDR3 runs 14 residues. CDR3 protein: CASSLDAGGETQYF. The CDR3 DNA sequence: TGTGCCAGCAGCTTGGATGCGGGAGGAGAGACCCAGTACTTC.

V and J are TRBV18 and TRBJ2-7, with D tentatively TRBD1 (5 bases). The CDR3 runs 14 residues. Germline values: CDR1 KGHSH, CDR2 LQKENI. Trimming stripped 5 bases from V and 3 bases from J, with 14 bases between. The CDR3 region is CASSSDRNGYEQYF. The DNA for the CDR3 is TGTGCCAGCTCATCCGACAGAAACGGCTACGAGCAGTACTTC. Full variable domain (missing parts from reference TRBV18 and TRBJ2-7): NAGVMQNPRHLVRRRGQEARLRCSPMKGHSHVYWYRQLPEEGLKFMVYLQKENIIDESGMPKERFSAEFPKEGPSILRIQQVVRGDSAAYFCASSSDRNGYEQYFGPGTRLTVT.

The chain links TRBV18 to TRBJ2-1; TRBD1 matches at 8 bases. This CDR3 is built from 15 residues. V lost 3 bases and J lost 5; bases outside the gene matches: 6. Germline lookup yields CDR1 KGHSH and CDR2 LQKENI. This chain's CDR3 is CASSPRTGNNNEQFF. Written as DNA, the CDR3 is TGTGCCAGCTCACCGAGGACAGGGAATAACAATGAGCAGTTCTTC.